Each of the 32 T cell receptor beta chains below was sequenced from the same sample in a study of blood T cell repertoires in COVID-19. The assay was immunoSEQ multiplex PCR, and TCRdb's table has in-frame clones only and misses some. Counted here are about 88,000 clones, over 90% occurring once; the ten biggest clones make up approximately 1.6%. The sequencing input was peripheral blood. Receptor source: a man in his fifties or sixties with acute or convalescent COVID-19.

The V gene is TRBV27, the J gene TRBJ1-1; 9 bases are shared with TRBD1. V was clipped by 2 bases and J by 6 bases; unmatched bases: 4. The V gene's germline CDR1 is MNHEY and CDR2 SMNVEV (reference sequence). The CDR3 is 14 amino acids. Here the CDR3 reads CASSLQQGASEAFF. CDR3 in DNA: TGTGCCAGCAGTTTACAACAGGGGGCGTCTGAAGCTTTCTTT.

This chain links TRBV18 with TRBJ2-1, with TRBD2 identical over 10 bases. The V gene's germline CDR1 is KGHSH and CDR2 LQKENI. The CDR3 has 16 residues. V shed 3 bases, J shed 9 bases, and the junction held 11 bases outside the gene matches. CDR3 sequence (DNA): TGTGCCAGCTCACCTCTACCGGGGCTAGCGGGAGTTGAGCAGTTCTTC. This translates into CASSPLPGLAGVEQFF. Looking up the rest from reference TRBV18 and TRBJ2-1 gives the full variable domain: NAGVMQNPRHLVRRRGQEARLRCSPMKGHSHVYWYRQLPEEGLKFMVYLQKENIIDESGMPKERFSAEFPKEGPSILRIQQVVRGDSAAYFCASSPLPGLAGVEQFFGPGTRLTVL.

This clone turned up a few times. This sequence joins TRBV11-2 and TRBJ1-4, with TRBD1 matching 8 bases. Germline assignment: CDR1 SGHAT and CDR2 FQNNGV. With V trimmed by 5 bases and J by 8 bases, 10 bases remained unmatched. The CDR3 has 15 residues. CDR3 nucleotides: TGTGCCAGCAGCCCAAGTCCAGGGGGCTTCGAAAAACTGTTTTTT. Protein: CASSPSPGGFEKLFF.

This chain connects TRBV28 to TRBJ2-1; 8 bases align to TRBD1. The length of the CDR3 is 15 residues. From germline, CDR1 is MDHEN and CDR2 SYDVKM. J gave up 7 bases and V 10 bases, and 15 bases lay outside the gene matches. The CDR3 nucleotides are TGTGCCACCTACCCACCGGGACAGGTCTGGAATGAGCAGTTCTTC. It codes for CATYPPGQVWNEQFF.

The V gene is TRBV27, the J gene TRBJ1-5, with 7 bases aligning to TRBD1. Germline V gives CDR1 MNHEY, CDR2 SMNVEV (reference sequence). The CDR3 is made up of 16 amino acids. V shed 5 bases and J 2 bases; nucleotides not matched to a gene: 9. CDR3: CASSRDSLRGNQPQHF. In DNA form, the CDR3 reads TGTGCCAGCAGTCGGGACAGTCTCCGAGGCAATCAGCCCCAGCATTTT.

The CDR3 nucleotides read TGCGCCAGCAGCCAAGACCACGTTGCCGGGAGGTTCACTGAAGCTTTCTTT. This codes for CASSQDHVAGRFTEAFF. The rearrangement links TRBV4-1 to TRBJ1-1; no reliable D call. This CDR3 comprises 17 residues. Trimming took off 0 bases at V and 4 bases at J, with 18 bases between the two ends. Germline V gives CDR1 MGHRA, CDR2 YSYEKL.

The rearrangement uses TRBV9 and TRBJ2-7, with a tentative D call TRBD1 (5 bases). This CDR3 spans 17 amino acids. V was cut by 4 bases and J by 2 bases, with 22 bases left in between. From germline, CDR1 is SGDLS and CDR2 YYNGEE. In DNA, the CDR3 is TGTGCCAGCAGCCCCACCCTAGGAACAGGCCTTCCCTACGAGCAGTACTTC. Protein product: CASSPTLGTGLPYEQYF.

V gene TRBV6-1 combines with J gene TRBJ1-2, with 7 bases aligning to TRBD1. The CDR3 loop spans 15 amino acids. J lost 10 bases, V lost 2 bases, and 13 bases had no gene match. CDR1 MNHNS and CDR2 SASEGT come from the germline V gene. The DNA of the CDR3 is TGTGCCAGCAGTGAACTAGGACCTGGGACAGACTCCTACACCTTC. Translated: CASSELGPGTDSYTF.

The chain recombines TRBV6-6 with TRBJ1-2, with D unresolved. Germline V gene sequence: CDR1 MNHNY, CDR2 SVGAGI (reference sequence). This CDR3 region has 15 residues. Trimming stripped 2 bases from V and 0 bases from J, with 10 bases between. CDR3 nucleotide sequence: TGTGCCAGCAGTTACGTCGGGGAAGCTAACTATGGCTACACCTTC. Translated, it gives CASSYVGEANYGYTF.

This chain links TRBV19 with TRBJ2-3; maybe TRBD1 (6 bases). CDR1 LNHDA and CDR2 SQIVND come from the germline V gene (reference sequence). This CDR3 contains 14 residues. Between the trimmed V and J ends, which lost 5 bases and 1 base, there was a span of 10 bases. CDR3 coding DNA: TGTGCCAGTAGTGCCCGACAGGGCACAGATACGCAGTATTTT. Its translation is CASSARQGTDTQYF.

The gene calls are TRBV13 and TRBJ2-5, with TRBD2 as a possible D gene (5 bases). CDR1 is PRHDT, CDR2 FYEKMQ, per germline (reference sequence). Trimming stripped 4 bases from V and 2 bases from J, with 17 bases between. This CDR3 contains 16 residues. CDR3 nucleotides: TGTGCCAGCAGCTCGTCAATTAGCGCTGGGCAAGAGACCCAGTACTTC. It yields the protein CASSSSISAGQETQYF.

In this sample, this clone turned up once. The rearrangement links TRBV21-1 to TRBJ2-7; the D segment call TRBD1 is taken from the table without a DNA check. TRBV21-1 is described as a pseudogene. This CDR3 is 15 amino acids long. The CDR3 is CASSYEDRGRWEQYF. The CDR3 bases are TGTGCCAGCAGCTATGAGGACAGGGGGCGTTGGGAGCAGTACTTC.

The CDR3 here is CASSQRALGTGDYEQYF. The CDR3 nucleotides are TGCGCCAGCAGCCAGCGAGCCCTCGGGACAGGGGACTACGAGCAGTACTTC. The chain carries TRBV4-1 and TRBJ2-7; the match to TRBD1 covers 10 bases. CDR3 size: 17 residues. J lost 3 bases, V lost 3 bases, and 11 bases had no gene match. Germline lookup yields CDR1 MGHRA and CDR2 YSYEKL.

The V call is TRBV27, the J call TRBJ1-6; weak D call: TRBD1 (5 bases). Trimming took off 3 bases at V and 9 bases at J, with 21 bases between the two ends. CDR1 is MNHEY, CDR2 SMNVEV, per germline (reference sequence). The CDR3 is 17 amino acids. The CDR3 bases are TGTGCCAGCAGTTTTTCTGGTCGTGTGGGGGGAAGTTCACCCCTCCACTTT. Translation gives CASSFSGRVGGSSPLHF.

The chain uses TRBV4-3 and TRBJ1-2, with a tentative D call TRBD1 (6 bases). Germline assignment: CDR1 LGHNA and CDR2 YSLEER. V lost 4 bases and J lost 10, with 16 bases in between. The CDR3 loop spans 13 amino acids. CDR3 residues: CASSPLHRVNYTF. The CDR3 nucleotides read TGCGCCAGCAGCCCATTACACAGGGTGAACTACACCTTC.

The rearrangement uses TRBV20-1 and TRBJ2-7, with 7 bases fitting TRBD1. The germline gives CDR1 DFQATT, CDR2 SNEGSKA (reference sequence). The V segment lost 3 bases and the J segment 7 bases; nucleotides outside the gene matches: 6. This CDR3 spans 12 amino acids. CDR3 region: CSASWTGQEQYF. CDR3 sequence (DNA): TGCAGTGCTAGTTGGACAGGACAAGAGCAGTACTTC.

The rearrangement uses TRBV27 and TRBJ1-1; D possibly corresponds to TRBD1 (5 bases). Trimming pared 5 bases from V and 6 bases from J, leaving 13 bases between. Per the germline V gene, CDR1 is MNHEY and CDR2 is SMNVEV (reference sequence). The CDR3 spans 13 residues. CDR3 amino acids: CASSQQGRAEAFF. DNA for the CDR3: TGTGCCAGCAGTCAGCAGGGTAGGGCTGAAGCTTTCTTT.

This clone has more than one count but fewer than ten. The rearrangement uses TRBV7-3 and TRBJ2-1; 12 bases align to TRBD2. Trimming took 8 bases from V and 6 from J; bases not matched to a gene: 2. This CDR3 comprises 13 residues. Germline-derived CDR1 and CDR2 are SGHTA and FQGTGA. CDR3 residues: CASGLAGSNEQFF. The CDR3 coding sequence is TGTGCCAGCGGACTAGCGGGATCCAATGAGCAGTTCTTC.

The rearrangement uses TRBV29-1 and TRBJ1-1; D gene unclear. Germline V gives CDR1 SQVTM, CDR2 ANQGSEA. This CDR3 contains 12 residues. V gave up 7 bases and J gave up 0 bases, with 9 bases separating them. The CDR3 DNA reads TGCAGCGCCTATGAGGTGAACACTGAAGCTTTCTTT. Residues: CSAYEVNTEAFF.

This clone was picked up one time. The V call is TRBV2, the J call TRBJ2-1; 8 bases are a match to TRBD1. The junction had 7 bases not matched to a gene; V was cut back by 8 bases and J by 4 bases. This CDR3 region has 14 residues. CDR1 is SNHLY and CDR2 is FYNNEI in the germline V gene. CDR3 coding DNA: TGTGCCAGCCGGGCAGGGGGCTCATACAATGAGCAGTTCTTC. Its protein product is CASRAGGSYNEQFF.

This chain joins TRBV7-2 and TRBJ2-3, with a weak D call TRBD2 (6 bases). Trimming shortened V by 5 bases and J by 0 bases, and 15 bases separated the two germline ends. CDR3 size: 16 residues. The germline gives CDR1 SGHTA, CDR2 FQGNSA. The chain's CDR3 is CASSLGGHPSTDTQYF. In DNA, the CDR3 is TGTGCCAGCAGCCTAGGAGGGCATCCTAGCACAGATACGCAGTATTTT.

The CDR3 sequence is CASSLIAQRDGETQYF. The CDR3 nucleotides are TGTGCCAGCAGCTTAATCGCCCAGCGGGATGGAGAGACCCAGTACTTC. This chain connects TRBV7-2 to TRBJ2-5, with TRBD2 identical over 7 bases. Looked up from germline, CDR1 is SGHTA and CDR2 is FQGNSA. The CDR3 is 16 amino acids. The V segment lost 2 bases and the J segment 4 bases; nucleotides outside the gene matches: 10. Drawing the rest from reference TRBV7-2 and TRBJ2-5, the complete variable domain is GAGVSQSPSNKVTEKGKDVELRCDPISGHTALYWYRQSLGQGLEFLIYFQGNSAPDKSGLPSDRFSAERTGGSVSTLTIQRTQQEDSAVYLCASSLIAQRDGETQYFGPGTRLLVL.

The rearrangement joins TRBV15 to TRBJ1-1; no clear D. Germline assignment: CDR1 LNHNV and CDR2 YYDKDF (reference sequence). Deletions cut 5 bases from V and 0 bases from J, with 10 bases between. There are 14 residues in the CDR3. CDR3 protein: CATSPHYMNTEAFF. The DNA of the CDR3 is TGTGCCACCAGCCCCCACTACATGAACACTGAAGCTTTCTTT.

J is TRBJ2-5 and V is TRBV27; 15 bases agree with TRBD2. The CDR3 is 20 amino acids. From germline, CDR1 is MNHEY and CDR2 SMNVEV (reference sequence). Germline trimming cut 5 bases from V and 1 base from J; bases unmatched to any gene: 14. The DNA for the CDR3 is TGTGCCAGCAGTCCCCAAGGGGGGACTAGCGGGAGGAACGCCCAAGAGACCCAGTACTTC. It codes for CASSPQGGTSGRNAQETQYF.

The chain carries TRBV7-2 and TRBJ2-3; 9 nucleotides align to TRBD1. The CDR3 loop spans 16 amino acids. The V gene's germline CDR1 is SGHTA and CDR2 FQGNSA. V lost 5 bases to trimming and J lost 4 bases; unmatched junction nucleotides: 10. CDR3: CASSKQGALEADTQYF. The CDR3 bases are TGTGCCAGCAGCAAACAGGGGGCGCTTGAGGCAGATACGCAGTATTTT. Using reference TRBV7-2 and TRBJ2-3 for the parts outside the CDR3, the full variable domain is GAGVSQSPSNKVTEKGKDVELRCDPISGHTALYWYRQSLGQGLEFLIYFQGNSAPDKSGLPSDRFSAERTGGSVSTLTIQRTQQEDSAVYLCASSKQGALEADTQYFGPGTRLTVL.

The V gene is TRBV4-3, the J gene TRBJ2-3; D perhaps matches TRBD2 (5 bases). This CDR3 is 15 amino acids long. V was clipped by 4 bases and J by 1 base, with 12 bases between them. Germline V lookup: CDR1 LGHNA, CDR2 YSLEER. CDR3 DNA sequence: TGCGCCAGCAGCCGTGACCTGGAGGGCACAGATACGCAGTATTTT. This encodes CASSRDLEGTDTQYF.

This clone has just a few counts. Here the CDR3 reads CASSYPPNEQFF. The CDR3 DNA reads TGTGCCAGCAGTTACCCCCCGAATGAGCAGTTCTTC. The chain couples TRBV6-2 or TRBV6-3 to TRBJ2-1; D not certain. The CDR3 runs to 12 residues. Deletions cut 2 bases from V and 7 bases from J, with 6 bases between. CDR1 MNHEY and CDR2 SVGEGT come from the germline V gene.

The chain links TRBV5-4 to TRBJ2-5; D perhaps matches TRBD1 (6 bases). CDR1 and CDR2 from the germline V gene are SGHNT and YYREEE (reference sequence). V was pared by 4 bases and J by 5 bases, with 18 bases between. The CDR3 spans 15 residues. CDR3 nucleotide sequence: TGTGCCAGCAGCCCCTGGCAGGGGCCTGGGGAGACCCAGTACTTC. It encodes CASSPWQGPGETQYF.

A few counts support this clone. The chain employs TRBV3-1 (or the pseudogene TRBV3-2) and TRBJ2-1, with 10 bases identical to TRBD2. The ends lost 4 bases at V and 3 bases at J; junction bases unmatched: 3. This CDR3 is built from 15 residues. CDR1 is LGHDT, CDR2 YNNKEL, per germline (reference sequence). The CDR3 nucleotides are TGTGCCAGCAGCCTGACTAGCGGGTTCTACAATGAGCAGTTCTTC. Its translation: CASSLTSGFYNEQFF.

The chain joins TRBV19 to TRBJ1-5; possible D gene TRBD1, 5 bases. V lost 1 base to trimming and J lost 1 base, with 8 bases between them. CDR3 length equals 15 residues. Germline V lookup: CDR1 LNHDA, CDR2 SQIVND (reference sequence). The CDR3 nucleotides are TGTGCCAGTAGTATAGTGGGGGGAAGCAATCAGCCCCAGCATTTT. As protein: CASSIVGGSNQPQHF.

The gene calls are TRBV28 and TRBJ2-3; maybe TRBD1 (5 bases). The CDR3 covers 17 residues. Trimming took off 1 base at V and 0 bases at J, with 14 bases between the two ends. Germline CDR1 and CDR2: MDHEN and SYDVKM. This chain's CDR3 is CASSLFTQVTSTDTQYF. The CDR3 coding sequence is TGTGCCAGCAGTTTATTCACACAGGTGACTAGCACAGATACGCAGTATTTT.

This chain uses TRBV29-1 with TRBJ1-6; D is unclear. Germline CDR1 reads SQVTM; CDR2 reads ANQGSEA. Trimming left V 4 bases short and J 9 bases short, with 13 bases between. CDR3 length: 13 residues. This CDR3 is CSVGADRSSPLHF. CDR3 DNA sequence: TGCAGCGTTGGGGCAGACCGATCTTCACCCCTCCACTTT.